A selection of T cell receptor beta chains follows, all from one sample in a study of T cell responses to AZD1222 COVID-19 vaccine. TCRdb keeps only in-frame clones here, not all; method: immunoSEQ multiplex PCR. In the table there are about 130,000 clones, 80% to 95% of which are singletons. The specimen comprised peripheral blood, sampled 28 days after the second AZD1222 dose. The receptor set was obtained from an adult who received the AZD1222 COVID-19 vaccine. CDR3s include the opening cysteine and the closing phenylalanine or tryptophan. D genes are given only for firm matches. Clone size appears in some rows only: once, few, many, or a class for an expanded clone.

V,D,J,size,DNA,CDR3
TRBV28,NA,TRBJ2-4,NA,TGTGCCAGCAGTTTATTAGAGCTAAACATTCAGTACTTC,CASSLLELNIQYF
TRBV18,NA,TRBJ2-5,NA,TGTGCCAGCTCGCCGGGAATACAAGAGACCCAGTACTTC,CASSPGIQETQYF
TRBV5-1,TRBD1,TRBJ2-5,NA,TGCGCCAGCAGCTTGGGGGACAGGGGTGAATTTTTGGAGACCCAGTACTTC,CASSLGDRGEFLETQYF
TRBV7-2,NA,TRBJ2-2,NA,TGTGCCAGCAGGGGGGAGGTCGCCGGGGAGCTGTTTTTT,CASRGEVAGELFF
TRBV7-2,NA,TRBJ1-2,NA,TGTGCCAGCAGCTTAGGACAGCCCCCTAACTATGGCTACACCTTC,CASSLGQPPNYGYTF
TRBV28,TRBD1,TRBJ1-2,NA,TGTGCCAGCAGTTTAATGGACAGGACCAATGGCTACACCTTC,CASSLMDRTNGYTF
TRBV19,TRBD1,TRBJ1-2,NA,TGTGCCAGTAGTACCGACAGGGTCCGCAGCACCTTC,CASSTDRVRSTF
TRBV7-2,NA,TRBJ2-2,NA,TGTGCCAGCAGCTTAGATTCGTTTATCACCGGGGAGCTGTTTTTT,CASSLDSFITGELFF
TRBV9,NA,TRBJ2-5,NA,TGTGCCAGCAGCGTAGGGTTGTCACCGACCCAAGAGACCCAGTACTTC,CASSVGLSPTQETQYF
TRBV19,NA,TRBJ2-3,NA,TGTGCCAGTAGTATTGGTCAGGGTGTTGGAGATACGCAGTATTTT,CASSIGQGVGDTQYF
TRBV5-4,NA,TRBJ1-5,NA,TGTGCCAGCAGCTTGGGGATTAAGGATCAGCCCCAGCATTTT,CASSLGIKDQPQHF
TRBV27,TRBD2,TRBJ2-1,NA,TGTGCCAGCAGTTGGACTAGCGGGAGTTACAATGAGCAGTTCTTC,CASSWTSGSYNEQFF
TRBV6-5,NA,TRBJ2-6,NA,TGTGCCAGCAGCTCTGGGGCCAACGTCCTGACTTTC,CASSSGANVLTF
TRBV24-1,TRBD1,TRBJ2-7,NA,TGTGCCACCAGTGATCAAACCGGGACAGGGAGCTCCTACGAGCAGTACTTC,CATSDQTGTGSSYEQYF
TRBV30,TRBD1,TRBJ1-5,NA,TGTGCCTGGAGTGTAACGCCCGGGACAGGGGGCGGTCAGCCCCAGCATTTT,CAWSVTPGTGGGQPQHF
TRBV15,NA,TRBJ1-1,once,TGTGCCACCAGCCGAGAGGGGATGAACACTGAAGCTTTCTTT,CATSREGMNTEAFF
TRBV19,TRBD1,TRBJ2-3,NA,TGTGCCAGTAGTACCCGACAGGGTGAAGATACGCAGTATTTT,CASSTRQGEDTQYF
TRBV6-5,NA,TRBJ1-1,NA,TGTGCCAGCAGTTACTCTGGAGAACGTCCTGAAGCTTTCTTT,CASSYSGERPEAFF
TRBV10-2,TRBD1,TRBJ2-2,NA,TGCGCCAGCAGTGAAACCCTTGGGGGACAGGGGGCTAACGGGGAGCTGTTTTTT,CASSETLGGQGANGELFF
TRBV6-1,NA,TRBJ1-2,once,TGTGCCAGCAGTGAAGCGCTTCGCTCCCCAAGGGACTATGGCTACACCTTC,CASSEALRSPRDYGYTF
TRBV2,TRBD1,TRBJ2-2,NA,TGTGCCAGCAGGGAAGGACAGGGGAACACCGGGGAGCTGTTTTTT,CASREGQGNTGELFF
TRBV9,NA,TRBJ1-1,NA,TGTGCCAGCAGCGGAACCCGAGGCACTGAAGCTTTCTTT,CASSGTRGTEAFF
TRBV4-2,NA,TRBJ1-5,NA,TGTGCCAGCAGCCAAGACGGGTCCGAGGGTCAGCCCCAGCATTTT,CASSQDGSEGQPQHF
TRBV5-1,TRBD2,TRBJ2-1,NA,TGCGCCAGCAGCTTGGATGAGCTAGCGGGAGTGGGAGAGCAGTTCTTC,CASSLDELAGVGEQFF
TRBV28,TRBD1,TRBJ1-2,NA,TGTGCCAGCACCTCGTACGGGACAGCGTATGGCTACACCTTC,CASTSYGTAYGYTF
TRBV11-3,NA,TRBJ2-3,NA,TGTGCCAGCAGCTTAGGAGCAGCCACAGATACGCAGTATTTT,CASSLGAATDTQYF
TRBV3-1/TRBV3-2,NA,TRBJ1-6,NA,TGTGCCAGCAGCCAACCCGGAGCTTACTATAATTCACCCCTCCACTTT,CASSQPGAYYNSPLHF
TRBV7-2,TRBD1,TRBJ1-4,NA,TGTGCCAGCAGCTCCACAGGGGGCGCGAATGAAAAACTGTTTTTT,CASSSTGGANEKLFF
TRBV6-1,NA,TRBJ1-2,NA,TGTGCCAGCAGTGATTCCGGTGGGGGTCGTTATGGCTACACCTTC,CASSDSGGGRYGYTF
TRBV15,NA,TRBJ2-7,NA,TGTGCCACCAGCAGAGATTTGGGGGACGAGCAGTACTTC,CATSRDLGDEQYF
TRBV29-1,NA,TRBJ2-1,NA,TGCAGCGTAGGGGGGAGTCTCAATGAGCAGTTCTTC,CSVGGSLNEQFF